The T cell receptor (beta chain) described here comes from a study of blood T cells in healthy people across ages. Then a second PCR, running about 7 to 11 cycles, was carried out with a sample-barcoded 5' primer and a J-beta primer mix. TCRdb analysed the 5' RACE reads with MiXCR anew, one entry per CDR3 protein. The sample yields fewer than 1.5 million distinct CDR3 sequences, approximately 42% seen once. Per the germline V gene, CDR1 is SQVTM and CDR2 is ANQGSEA. This CDR3 comprises 11 residues. The ends were cut back, 6 bases at V and 4 bases at J, with 9 bases in the middle. About this clonotype: Its antigen is currently unknown.

Study-level results: More naive CD4+ cells and higher diversity marked long-lived donors relative to aged donors.

Researchers report isolating at least 6.5 million PBMCs per sample. The source material was blood. The chain uses TRBV29-1 and TRBJ1-1; D remains unclear. This TCR came from a woman under 30 in good health. The CDR3 reads CSVPRSTEAFF. The DNA of the CDR3 is TGCAGCGTCCCCAGGTCCACTGAAGCTTTCTTT.